One sample yielded the 21 T cell receptor beta chains listed below, sequenced in a study of T-cell memory formation after mild COVID-19. TCRdb recomputed calls from the 5' RACE reads with MiXCR, one row per CDR3 protein. Seen here are hundreds of thousands of distinct CDR3 sequences, about 20% observed once, and the top ten hold about 11%. Sequencing used PBMCs or a T cell subset sorted from them (not recorded which). Source of these receptors: an adult woman who had mild COVID-19 (a few samples of this study predate the infection). Cell type and time point are not known.

The chain uses TRBV5-8 and TRBJ2-1, with 7 bases aligning to TRBD1. With 3 bases clipped from V and 7 bases from J, the junction kept 10 bases outside the gene matches. This CDR3 contains 15 residues. Per the germline V gene, CDR1 is SGHTS and CDR2 is YDEGEE. CDR3 protein: CASSSFDRERNEQFF. DNA of the CDR3: TGTGCCAGCAGCTCCTTCGACAGGGAACGGAATGAGCAGTTCTTC.

This clonotype has ten or more counts. The chain has TRBV27 and TRBJ2-3; 9 positions match TRBD1. The germline gives CDR1 MNHEY, CDR2 SMNVEV (reference sequence). J was trimmed by 5 bases and V by 8 bases; bases with no gene match: 11. This CDR3 contains 15 residues. The CDR3 spells CASSTGTGWGDTQYF. The CDR3 bases are TGTGCCAGCTCCACAGGGACAGGGTGGGGAGATACGCAGTATTTT.

The chain links TRBV12-3 or TRBV12-4 to TRBJ2-1, with D perhaps matching TRBD2 (5 bases). The CDR3 is 16 amino acids. V lost 4 bases and J lost 3, with 16 bases in between. Written as DNA, the CDR3 is TGTGCCAGCAGTTCCTACCCTAGGGCGGGCTACAATGAGCAGTTCTTC. Amino acids: CASSSYPRAGYNEQFF.

The CDR3 region has the DNA TGTGCCAGCTCCCCAGCAGGGCCACCCCTCCACTTT. Translating it yields CASSPAGPPLHF. This rearrangement joins TRBV9 to TRBJ1-6; D perhaps matches TRBD1 (5 bases). The V end was cut by 7 bases, the J end by 11 bases, with 13 bases between. In germline, CDR1 is SGDLS, CDR2 YYNGEE. The CDR3 totals 12 residues.

CDR3 DNA: TGCAGTGCTAGCGCCCAGGGGGCCAGGCAGCCCCAGCATTTT. Its protein is CSASAQGARQPQHF. The chain carries TRBV20-1 and TRBJ1-5; TRBD1 aligns across 8 bases. This CDR3 spans 14 amino acids. Germline values: CDR1 DFQATT, CDR2 SNEGSKA (reference sequence). The J segment lost 7 bases and the V segment lost 3 bases, leaving 8 bases of the junction unmatched.

This clonotype was counted once. The chain is built from TRBV6-5 and TRBJ1-2, with D unclear. Trimming took off 0 bases at V and 2 bases at J, with 4 bases between the two ends. Looked up from germline, CDR1 is MNHEY and CDR2 is SVGAGI. The CDR3 consists of 13 residues. The CDR3 coding sequence is TGTGCCAGCAGTTACTCGAAAAACTATGGCTACACCTTC. Translated: CASSYSKNYGYTF.

The chain carries TRBV2 and TRBJ1-2; D ambiguous. V was shortened by 0 bases and J by 8 bases, with 10 bases between the two germline ends. This CDR3 contains 13 residues. From germline, CDR1 is SNHLY and CDR2 FYNNEI. CDR3 loop: CASSEAGQKGYTF. CDR3 DNA: TGTGCCAGCAGTGAAGCTGGCCAAAAGGGCTACACCTTC. Using reference TRBV2 and TRBJ1-2 for the parts outside the CDR3, the full variable domain is EPEVTQTPSHQVTQMGQEVILRCVPISNHLYFYWYRQILGQKVEFLVSFYNNEISEKSEIFDDQFSVERPDGSNFTLKIRSTKLEDSAMYFCASSEAGQKGYTFGSGTRLTVV.

The rearrangement joins TRBV30 to TRBJ2-1; no reliable D call. The CDR3 has 14 amino acids. Per the germline V gene, CDR1 is GTSNPN and CDR2 is SVGIG (reference sequence). Trimming shortened V by 0 bases and J by 4 bases, and 10 bases separated the two germline ends. The chain's CDR3 is CAWSVTGPYNEQFF. CDR3 bases: TGTGCCTGGAGTGTTACCGGCCCGTACAATGAGCAGTTCTTC.

The sample holds a few counts of this clonotype. The CDR3 nucleotides are TGTGCCAGCAGCGCTTCCATTGGGGCAGCTCAAGAGACCCAGTACTTC. Residues: CASSASIGAAQETQYF. The rearrangement uses TRBV9 and TRBJ2-5; D may be TRBD1 (5 bases). The CDR3 runs to 16 residues. Trimming took off 3 bases at V and 2 bases at J, with 17 bases between the two ends. Per the germline V gene, CDR1 is SGDLS and CDR2 is YYNGEE.

This clonotype was found a few times. J is TRBJ1-2 and V is TRBV29-1, with TRBD1 identical over 7 bases. V was pared by 5 bases and J by 7 bases, with 10 bases of the junction left unmatched. The CDR3 loop spans 13 amino acids. CDR1 is SQVTM, CDR2 ANQGSEA, per germline. The DNA for the CDR3 is TGCAGCGTTACTCGGGACAGCGGGTTTGGCTACACCTTC. Amino acids: CSVTRDSGFGYTF.

This clonotype was seen repeatedly, ten times or more. The CDR3 bases are TGTGCCAGCAGTTTCTCGGGACCTTCCACAGATACGCAGTATTTT. It translates to CASSFSGPSTDTQYF. The gene calls are TRBV12-3 or TRBV12-4 and TRBJ2-3, with D tentatively TRBD1 or TRBD2 (5 bases each). With 3 bases removed from V and 2 bases from J, the gap between germline ends came to 12 bases. The CDR3 consists of 15 residues.

This chain connects TRBV5-6 to TRBJ2-7; D unclear. The CDR3 loop spans 14 amino acids. Germline values: CDR1 SGHDT, CDR2 YYEEEE. V gave up 4 bases and J gave up 2 bases, with 13 bases separating them. This CDR3 is CASSPSFGAYEQYF. CDR3 DNA: TGTGCCAGCAGCCCCAGTTTTGGCGCCTACGAGCAGTACTTC.

V and J are TRBV3-1 and TRBJ2-7, with D uncertain. Germline loops: CDR1 LGHDT, CDR2 YNNKEL (reference sequence). The CDR3 totals 14 residues. V lost 0 bases to trimming and J lost 9 bases, with 15 bases between them. CDR3: CASSQDWRSWGQYF. The CDR3 DNA reads TGTGCCAGCAGCCAAGATTGGCGTTCCTGGGGGCAGTACTTC.

In this sample, this clonotype turned up a few times. The chain has TRBV15 and TRBJ1-2, with TRBD1 as a possible D gene (6 bases). The CDR3 extends over 13 amino acids. The V and J ends lost 6 bases and 8 bases respectively, with 16 bases between them. Germline V gives CDR1 LNHNV, CDR2 YYDKDF (reference sequence). CDR3 coding DNA: TGTGCCACCAGTCCCGGGGGCGGCAAGGGCTACACCTTC. It translates to CATSPGGGKGYTF. The variable domain in full, completed from reference TRBV15 and TRBJ1-2, reads DAMVIQNPRYQVTQFGKPVTLSCSQTLNHNVMYWYQQKSSQAPKLLFHYYDKDFNNEADTPDNFQSRRPNTSFCFLDIRSPGLGDTAMYLCATSPGGGKGYTFGSGTRLTVV.

This clonotype was recorded a few times. This chain connects TRBV20-1 to TRBJ2-7; D is unclear. The CDR3 is 15 amino acids. CDR1 is DFQATT, CDR2 SNEGSKA, per germline (reference sequence). V was pared by 6 bases and J by 2 bases, with 20 bases between. The CDR3 loop reads CSADDWNGLTYEQYF. The CDR3 DNA follows: TGCAGTGCCGACGACTGGAACGGGCTAACCTACGAGCAGTACTTC.

In its sample, this clonotype was seen a few times. The chain recombines TRBV20-1 with TRBJ1-6; D remains unclear. Germline CDR1 is DFQATT and CDR2 is SNEGSKA (reference sequence). V gave up 0 bases and J gave up 6 bases, with 12 bases separating them. This CDR3 region has 15 residues. The CDR3 region is CSARDREGVNSPLHF. The CDR3 nucleotides read TGCAGTGCTAGAGATCGAGAAGGAGTTAATTCACCCCTCCACTTT.

The chain uses TRBV5-1 and TRBJ2-6, with a possible D match to TRBD2 (5 bases). CDR1 and CDR2 (germline): SGHRS, YFSETQ. V lost 7 bases and J lost 2, with 16 bases in between. The CDR3 is made up of 16 amino acids. The CDR3 region is CASFGIGSAGANVLTF. Written as DNA, the CDR3 is TGCGCCAGCTTCGGGATTGGCTCGGCTGGGGCCAACGTCCTGACTTTC.

The gene calls are TRBV12-3 or TRBV12-4 and TRBJ2-1; 8 bases match TRBD2. CDR3 length equals 11 residues. Trimming cost V 6 bases and J 13 bases; bases outside gene matches: 5. CDR3 bases: TGTGCCAGCAGCTTCGGACTAGCTCAGTTCTTC. Amino acids: CASSFGLAQFF.

A few counts support this clonotype. The rearrangement joins TRBV18 to TRBJ2-1; 13 bases line up with TRBD2. The CDR3 is 20 residues long. The V and J ends lost 9 bases and 0 bases, in that order; junction bases with no gene match: 17. Germline CDR1 KGHSH, CDR2 LQKENI. The CDR3 loop reads CASTPLGTSGMVSSYNEQFF. In DNA, the CDR3 is TGTGCCAGTACCCCCCTCGGGACTAGCGGGATGGTGAGCTCCTACAATGAGCAGTTCTTC.

The rearrangement joins TRBV15 to TRBJ1-1; possible D gene TRBD1, 5 bases. With 4 bases removed from V and 11 bases from J, the gap between germline ends came to 20 bases. The CDR3 consists of 14 residues. Germline V gene lookup returns CDR1 LNHNV and CDR2 YYDKDF (reference sequence). The CDR3 sequence: CATSTLGKGRTAFF. Here the CDR3 DNA reads TGTGCCACCAGCACCCTAGGGAAGGGGAGGACGGCTTTCTTT. Variable domain in full (rest from reference TRBV15 and TRBJ1-1): DAMVIQNPRYQVTQFGKPVTLSCSQTLNHNVMYWYQQKSSQAPKLLFHYYDKDFNNEADTPDNFQSRRPNTSFCFLDIRSPGLGDTAMYLCATSTLGKGRTAFFGQGTRLTVV.

V gene TRBV4-1 combines with J gene TRBJ2-7; 8 nucleotides agree with TRBD2. The CDR3 is 14 residues long. The V segment lost 4 bases and the J segment 5 bases; nucleotides outside the gene matches: 7. The germline CDR1 and CDR2 sequences are MGHRA and YSYEKL. The CDR3 region has the DNA TGCGCCAGCAGCCGAGCGGGAGTGGTTGACGAGCAGTACTTC. This translates into CASSRAGVVDEQYF.